These T cell receptor beta chains were read from a single sample in a study of blood T cell repertoires in COVID-19. Method: immunoSEQ multiplex PCR; TCRdb's copy keeps in-frame clones and lacks some. This table has around 420,000 clones, roughly 87% appearing once. Sequencing input: PBMCs or T cells enriched from blood (not recorded which). The receptors originated from a woman in her forties with acute COVID-19. The CDR3 runs from the conserved cysteine through the conserved F or W. Fields, in order: D gene, V gene, CDR3 length, J gene, CDR3 protein. The D gene is left open where the match is weak.

.	TRBV11-2	14	TRBJ1-1	CASSSISRITEAFF
.	TRBV6-5	15	TRBJ1-5	CASSTRPGHNQPQHF
TRBD1	TRBV5-5	14	TRBJ2-5	CASSLRQGAETQYF
.	TRBV27	17	TRBJ1-1	CASSRTSGQGGNTEAFF
.	TRBV6-4	13	TRBJ2-3	CASSLRFTDTQYF
.	TRBV11-3	14	TRBJ2-7	CASSSSLNPGEQYF
TRBD1	TRBV7-9	15	TRBJ2-7	CASSLSDRGSDEQYF
TRBD1	TRBV18	16	TRBJ2-2	CASSPIGTEGPGELFF
.	TRBV19	15	TRBJ1-5	CASSSGRGGNQPQHF
.	TRBV3-1/TRBV3-2	15	TRBJ2-5	CASSQVFYRQETQYF
.	TRBV18	13	TRBJ2-5	CASSLQPQETQYF
TRBD1	TRBV4-1	14	TRBJ1-1	CASSQVGKGAGAFF
TRBD1	TRBV19	16	TRBJ2-3	CASSSYNDRGGDTQYF
.	TRBV3-1/TRBV3-2	13	TRBJ1-1	CASSSRDKSDAFF
.	TRBV3-1/TRBV3-2	14	TRBJ2-7	CASSQVLPSYEQYF
TRBD1	TRBV4-2	14	TRBJ1-4	CASSQDRGNEKLFF
.	TRBV30	13	TRBJ2-2	CAWSRQGGGELFF
.	TRBV4-1	16	TRBJ1-3	CASSQPTGMAGNTIYF
.	TRBV19	13	TRBJ1-1	CASSSHTHTEAFF
.	TRBV29-1	13	TRBJ2-2	CSVEKGVTGELFF
.	TRBV11-2	16	TRBJ2-3	CASSPQAGDSTDTQYF
.	TRBV25-1	15	TRBJ2-3	CASSTGRAPTDTQYF
TRBD1	TRBV18	12	TRBJ2-3	CASSPRQGTQYF
.	TRBV2	16	TRBJ1-5	CASSISGVDSNQPQHF
TRBD1	TRBV27	17	TRBJ2-7	CASSSTSPGQGFNEQYF
.	TRBV14	15	TRBJ2-7	CASSQVGGTAYEQYF
TRBD1	TRBV29-1	13	TRBJ1-1	CSAWTGGNTEAFF
.	TRBV6-5	10	TRBJ2-7	CAAGGYEQYF
TRBD2	TRBV24-1	18	TRBJ2-2	CATSDPGLAGGLSGELFF
.	TRBV7-9	13	TRBJ1-3	CAIQRSSGNTIYF
.	TRBV9	14	TRBJ2-1	CASSVGRSADEQFF
.	TRBV2	14	TRBJ2-1	CASRKSFEYNEQFF
TRBD1	TRBV9	15	TRBJ1-2	CASSARQGFVYGYTF
.	TRBV24-1	15	TRBJ2-2	CATTGRGINTGELFF
.	TRBV9	13	TRBJ2-2	CASSPGTTGELFF
.	TRBV7-2	13	TRBJ1-6	CATLATGGSPLHF
.	TRBV18	15	TRBJ1-2	CASSPTTDPNYGYTF
TRBD2	TRBV4-1	15	TRBJ2-7	CASSQEGLAEYEQYF
.	TRBV19	19	TRBJ2-7	CASSIGGQRSRTSTYEQYF
TRBD1	TRBV29-1	13	TRBJ2-7	CSVKETGAYEQYF
TRBD1	TRBV24-1	15	TRBJ2-7	CATSSVTGGTYEQYF
TRBD1	TRBV18	14	TRBJ2-3	CASSPDRGQDTQYF